A single sample is the source of the 11 T cell receptor beta chains below, sequenced in a study of radiation and T cells in renal cell carcinoma (dated by TCRdb to the early 2020s). The intended sense of this specimen's time point label: baseline pretreatment blood. Explained via the paper, the treatment or condition label denotes: 15 Gy SBRT to primary tumor, nephrectomy 4 weeks later. Libraries were constructed by the immunoSEQ multiplex PCR assay. Held by TCRdb, this immuneACCESS table contains in-frame sequences only and omits some clones. Under half of the omission traces to an unresolved V gene where checked; the cause of the rest is unknown. The sample table holds about 140,000 clones, of which around 78% were seen once. The leading ten clones occupy approximately 20% of the sample. The specimen comprised blood, sampled from a patient whose treatment included radiotherapy and nephrectomy. These receptors came from a woman in her 50s with renal cell carcinoma.

This sequence joins TRBV9 and TRBJ2-2; D uncertain. In germline, CDR1 is SGDLS, CDR2 YYNGEE. The CDR3 sequence is 15 residues long. V was clipped by 1 base and J by 5 bases, with 12 bases between them. CDR3 region: CASSVLSKFTGELFF. The CDR3 DNA reads TGTGCCAGCAGCGTACTGAGCAAATTTACCGGGGAGCTGTTTTTT. The entire variable domain, with the rest obtained from reference TRBV9 and TRBJ2-2, is as follows: DSGVTQTPKHLITATGQRVTLRCSPRSGDLSVYWYQQSLDQGLQFLIQYYNGEERAKGNILERFSAQQFPDLHSELNLSSLELGDSALYFCASSVLSKFTGELFFGEGSRLTVL.

The J gene is TRBJ1-2, the V gene TRBV11-3; 10 bases map to TRBD1. Germline values: CDR1 SGHNT, CDR2 YENEEA. After removal of 5 bases from V and 6 bases from J, the junction contained 3 bases not matched to a gene. This CDR3 has 13 residues. Here the CDR3 DNA reads TGTGCCAGCAGCGAGACAGGGGGCCATGGCTACACCTTC. Protein product: CASSETGGHGYTF.

CDR3: CASSPKGGTEAFF. In DNA, the CDR3 is TGTGCCAGCAGCCCTAAAGGGGGGACTGAAGCTTTCTTT. V gene TRBV5-6 combines with J gene TRBJ1-1; D possibly corresponds to TRBD1 (6 bases). Germline CDR1 SGHDT, CDR2 YYEEEE. CDR3 length equals 13 residues. Trimming removed 4 bases at V and 5 bases at J, with 12 bases between.

The sample holds a few counts of this clone. The CDR3 reads CASSVGSGPNYGYTF. CDR3 sequence (DNA): TGTGCCAGCAGCGTAGGTTCGGGGCCCAACTATGGCTACACCTTC. The gene calls are TRBV9 and TRBJ1-2, with D perhaps matching TRBD1 (5 bases). The CDR3 consists of 15 residues. V gave up 0 bases and J gave up 2 bases, with 11 bases separating them. CDR1 and CDR2 from the germline V gene are SGDLS and YYNGEE.

The rearrangement joins TRBV5-4 to TRBJ2-7; TRBD1 is a possible D gene (6 bases). The ends were cut back, 4 bases at V and 3 bases at J, with 11 bases in the middle. Germline V gene lookup returns CDR1 SGHNT and CDR2 YYREEE (reference sequence). The CDR3 runs to 13 residues. The CDR3 loop reads CASSQGQYYEQYF. DNA of the CDR3: TGTGCCAGCAGCCAAGGACAGTACTACGAGCAGTACTTC.

This clone was counted a single time. This CDR3 reads CASRGQSQETQYF. CDR3 DNA sequence: TGTGCCAGCAGAGGACAGTCACAAGAGACCCAGTACTTC. The chain is built from TRBV5-4 and TRBJ2-5, with a possible D match to TRBD1 (6 bases). Germline assignment: CDR1 SGHNT and CDR2 YYREEE (reference sequence). V was cut by 5 bases and J by 2 bases, with 10 bases left in between. The CDR3 extends over 13 amino acids.

The chain has TRBV14 and TRBJ2-2; 8 nucleotides agree with TRBD1. V was pared by 0 bases and J by 6 bases, with 12 bases of the junction left unmatched. CDR1 is SGHDN and CDR2 is FVKESK in the germline V gene. CDR3 size: 18 residues. CDR3 loop: CASSQDYFQGARAGELFF. The DNA of the CDR3 is TGTGCCAGCAGCCAAGACTATTTCCAGGGGGCTAGGGCCGGGGAGCTGTTTTTT.

This clone was counted a few times. The V and J genes are TRBV19 and TRBJ1-1; a weak D match, TRBD1 (6 bases). Trimming pared 1 base from V and 0 bases from J, leaving 9 bases between. The germline V gene encodes CDR1 LNHDA and CDR2 SQIVND (reference sequence). The CDR3 spans 15 residues. CDR3 sequence reads: CASSIVGQLNTEAFF. DNA for the CDR3: TGTGCCAGTAGTATAGTCGGACAGTTGAACACTGAAGCTTTCTTT.

V gene TRBV5-1 combines with J gene TRBJ2-7, with D unclear. This CDR3 region has 13 residues. The V end lost 7 bases, the J end lost 7 bases, and 18 bases lay between the germline ends. Germline CDR1 and CDR2: SGHRS and YFSETQ. Here the CDR3 DNA reads TGCGCCAGCGGCGGAAAAGACTCCTTAGAGCAGTACTTC. Protein: CASGGKDSLEQYF.

The chain joins TRBV2 to TRBJ1-5; D gene ambiguous. The V end was cut by 3 bases, the J end by 2 bases, with 11 bases between. Germline CDR1 and CDR2: SNHLY and FYNNEI. The CDR3 runs to 15 residues. DNA for the CDR3: TGTGCCAGCAGTGATTGGGATTCGGGCAATCAGCCCCAGCATTTT. Translation gives CASSDWDSGNQPQHF. Supplemented by reference TRBV2 and TRBJ1-5, the full variable domain reads EPEVTQTPSHQVTQMGQEVILRCVPISNHLYFYWYRQILGQKVEFLVSFYNNEISEKSEIFDDQFSVERPDGSNFTLKIRSTKLEDSAMYFCASSDWDSGNQPQHFGDGTRLSIL.

The chain employs TRBV29-1 and TRBJ1-1; TRBD1 agrees at 10 bases. In germline, CDR1 is SQVTM, CDR2 ANQGSEA. V lost 5 bases, J lost 4 bases, and 4 bases stayed unmatched. The CDR3 loop spans 13 amino acids. Here the CDR3 DNA reads TGCAGCGTTTTTAGGACAGGGGGCACTGAAGCTTTCTTT. The encoded protein is CSVFRTGGTEAFF.